The clone carrying this T cell receptor (beta chain) has ten or more counts. The sample is drawn from a study of T cells in Graves' hyperthyroidism and ophthalmopathy. Background on the study: Prior to any treatment, at the point of initial diagnosis, peripheral blood was collected.

V lost 2 bases and J 1 base, leaving 9 bases between the germline ends. Germline V gene lookup returns CDR1 SGHAT and CDR2 FQNNGV. This CDR3 comprises 14 residues. It was RNA transcripts that yielded the amplified TCR beta CDR3 regions. The HTBI primer set was used in a first-round RT-PCR of the TCR CDR3. One entry per CDR3 protein, called by TCRdb with MiXCR from the multiplex PCR reads. Found here are 450,000 to 650,000 distinct CDR3 sequences, more than 13% of them singletons; the top ten hold about 7%. This clonotype was obtained from a woman between 18 and 30 years old with Graves' ophthalmopathy. V is TRBV11-2 and J is TRBJ2-7; D call uncertain. Sequences were obtained from blood. The CDR3 here is CASSLRAASYEQYF. DNA of the CDR3: TGTGCCAGCAGCTTACGGGCGGCTTCCTACGAGCAGTACTTC.